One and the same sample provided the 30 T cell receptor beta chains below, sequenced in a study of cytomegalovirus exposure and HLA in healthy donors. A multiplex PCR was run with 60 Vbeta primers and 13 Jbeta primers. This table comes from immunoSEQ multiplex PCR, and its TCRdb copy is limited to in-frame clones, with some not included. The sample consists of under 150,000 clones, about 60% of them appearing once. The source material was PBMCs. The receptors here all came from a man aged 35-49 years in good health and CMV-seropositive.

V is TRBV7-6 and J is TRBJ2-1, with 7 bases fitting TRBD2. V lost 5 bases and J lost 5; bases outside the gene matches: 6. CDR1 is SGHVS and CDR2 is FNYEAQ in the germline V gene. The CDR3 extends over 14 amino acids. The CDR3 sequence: CASSPGTTDNEQFF. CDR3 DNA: TGTGCCAGCAGCCCCGGGACTACTGACAATGAGCAGTTCTTC.

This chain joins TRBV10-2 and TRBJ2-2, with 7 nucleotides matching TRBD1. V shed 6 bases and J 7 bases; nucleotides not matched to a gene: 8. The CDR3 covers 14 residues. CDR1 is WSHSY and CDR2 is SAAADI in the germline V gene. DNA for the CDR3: TGCGCCAGCAGCCAGACAGGGTCGAACGGGGAGCTGTTTTTT. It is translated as CASSQTGSNGELFF.

CDR3 loop: CASSGGYSTDTQYF. CDR3 nucleotide sequence: TGTGCCAGCAGTGGGGGCTATAGCACAGATACGCAGTATTTT. This chain uses TRBV27 with TRBJ2-3, with D tentatively TRBD1 (6 bases). The germline V and J ends were trimmed by 5 bases and 0 bases, with 9 bases remaining between them. CDR1 is MNHEY and CDR2 is SMNVEV in the germline V gene (reference sequence). CDR3 length equals 14 residues.

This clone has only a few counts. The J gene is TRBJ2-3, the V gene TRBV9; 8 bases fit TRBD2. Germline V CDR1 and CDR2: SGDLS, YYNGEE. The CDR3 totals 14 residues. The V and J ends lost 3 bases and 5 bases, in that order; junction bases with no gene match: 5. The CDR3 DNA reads TGTGCCAGCAGCGGGGGACTAGAGAAAGATACGCAGTATTTT. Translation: CASSGGLEKDTQYF.

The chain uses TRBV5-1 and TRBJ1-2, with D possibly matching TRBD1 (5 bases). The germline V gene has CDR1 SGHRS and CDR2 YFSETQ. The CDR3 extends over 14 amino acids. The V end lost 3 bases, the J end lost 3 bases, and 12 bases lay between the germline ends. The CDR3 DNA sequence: TGCGCCAGCAGCTCGGAGGGGCGAGACTATGGCTACACCTTC. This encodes CASSSEGRDYGYTF.

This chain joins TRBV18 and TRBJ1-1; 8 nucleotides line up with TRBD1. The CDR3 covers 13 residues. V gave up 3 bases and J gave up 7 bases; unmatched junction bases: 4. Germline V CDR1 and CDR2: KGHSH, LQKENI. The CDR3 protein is CASSPRQGNEAFF. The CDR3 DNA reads TGTGCCAGCTCACCCAGACAGGGGAATGAAGCTTTCTTT.

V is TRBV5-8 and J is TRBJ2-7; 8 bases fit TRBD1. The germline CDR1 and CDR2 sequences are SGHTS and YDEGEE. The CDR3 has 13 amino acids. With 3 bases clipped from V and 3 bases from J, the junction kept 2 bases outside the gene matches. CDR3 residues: CASSWGTGYEQYF. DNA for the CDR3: TGTGCCAGCAGCTGGGGGACAGGCTACGAGCAGTACTTC.

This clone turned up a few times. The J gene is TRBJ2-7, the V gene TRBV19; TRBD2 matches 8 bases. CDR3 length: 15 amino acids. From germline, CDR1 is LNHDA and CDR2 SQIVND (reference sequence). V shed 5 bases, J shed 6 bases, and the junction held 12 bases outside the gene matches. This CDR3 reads CASSLFSGSSSEQYF. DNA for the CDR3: TGTGCCAGTAGTCTATTCAGCGGGAGTTCAAGCGAGCAGTACTTC. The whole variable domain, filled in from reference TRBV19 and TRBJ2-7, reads DGGITQSPKYLFRKEGQNVTLSCEQNLNHDAMYWYRQDPGQGLRLIYYSQIVNDFQKGDIAEGYSVSREKKESFPLTVTSAQKNPTAFYLCASSLFSGSSSEQYFGPGTRLTVT.

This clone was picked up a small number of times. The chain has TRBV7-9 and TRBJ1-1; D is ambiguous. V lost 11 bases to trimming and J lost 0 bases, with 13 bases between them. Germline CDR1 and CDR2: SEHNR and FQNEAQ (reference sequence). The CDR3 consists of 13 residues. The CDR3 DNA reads TGTGCCGAGACCGGAGGCATGAACACTGAAGCTTTCTTT. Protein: CAETGGMNTEAFF.

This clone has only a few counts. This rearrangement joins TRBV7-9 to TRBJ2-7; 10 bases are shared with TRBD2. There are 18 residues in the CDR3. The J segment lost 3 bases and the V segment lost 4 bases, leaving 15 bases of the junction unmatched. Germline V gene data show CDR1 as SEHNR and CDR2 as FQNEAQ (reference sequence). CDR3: CASSSQTSGYSPNYEQYF. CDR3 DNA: TGTGCCAGCAGCTCCCAGACTAGCGGGTATTCCCCGAACTACGAGCAGTACTTC.

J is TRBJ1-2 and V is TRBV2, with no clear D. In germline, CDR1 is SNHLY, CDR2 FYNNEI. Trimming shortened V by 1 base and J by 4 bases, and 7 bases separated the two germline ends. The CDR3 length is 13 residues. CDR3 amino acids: CASSEGLFYGYTF. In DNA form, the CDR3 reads TGTGCCAGCAGTGAAGGGCTGTTCTATGGCTACACCTTC.

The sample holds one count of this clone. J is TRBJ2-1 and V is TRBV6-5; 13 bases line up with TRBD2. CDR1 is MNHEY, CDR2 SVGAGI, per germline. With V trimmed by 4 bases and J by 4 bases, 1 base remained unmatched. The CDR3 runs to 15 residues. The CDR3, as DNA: TGTGCCAGCAGTTCGGGACTAGCGGGGTACAATGAGCAGTTCTTC. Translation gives CASSSGLAGYNEQFF.

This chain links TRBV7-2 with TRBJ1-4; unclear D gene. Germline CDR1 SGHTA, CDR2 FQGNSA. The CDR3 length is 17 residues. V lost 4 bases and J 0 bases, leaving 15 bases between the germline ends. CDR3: CASSSPPGSATNEKLFF. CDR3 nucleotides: TGTGCCAGCAGCTCCCCACCAGGCTCCGCAACTAATGAAAAACTGTTTTTT.

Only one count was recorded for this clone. For the CDR3, the DNA is TGTGCCAGCACCGGACAGGGCTTTCCCGGGGAGCTGTTTTTT. It codes for CASTGQGFPGELFF. The rearrangement joins TRBV5-4 to TRBJ2-2, with 8 bases that match TRBD1. The V gene's germline CDR1 is SGHNT and CDR2 YYREEE (reference sequence). The J segment lost 6 bases and the V segment lost 6 bases, leaving 7 bases of the junction unmatched. The CDR3 spans 14 residues.

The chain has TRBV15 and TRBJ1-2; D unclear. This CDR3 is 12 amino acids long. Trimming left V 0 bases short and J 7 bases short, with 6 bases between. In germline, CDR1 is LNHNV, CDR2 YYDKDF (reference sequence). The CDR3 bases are TGTGCCACCAGCAGAGAGAGGTCTGGCTACACCTTC. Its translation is CATSRERSGYTF.

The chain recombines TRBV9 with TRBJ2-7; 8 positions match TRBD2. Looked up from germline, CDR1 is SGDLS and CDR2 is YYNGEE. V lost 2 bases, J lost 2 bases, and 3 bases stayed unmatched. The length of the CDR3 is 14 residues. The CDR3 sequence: CASSVSGGPYEQYF. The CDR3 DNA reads TGTGCCAGCAGCGTCAGCGGGGGTCCCTACGAGCAGTACTTC.

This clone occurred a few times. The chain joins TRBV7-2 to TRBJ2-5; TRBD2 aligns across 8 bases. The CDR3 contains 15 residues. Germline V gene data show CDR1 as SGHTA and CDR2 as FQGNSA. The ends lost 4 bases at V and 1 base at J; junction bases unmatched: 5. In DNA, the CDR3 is TGTGCCAGCAGCTACTTCGGGACTAGCCAAGAGACCCAGTACTTC. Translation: CASSYFGTSQETQYF.

For the CDR3, the DNA is TGTGCCAGCAGTTTACTGAGCGGGAGAGAGCGTAGCACAGATACGCAGTATTTT. It translates to CASSLLSGRERSTDTQYF. The genes are TRBV27 and TRBJ2-3, with 8 bases identical to TRBD2. The CDR3 runs 18 residues. V was pared by 2 bases and J by 0 bases, with 10 bases of the junction left unmatched. CDR1 and CDR2 (germline): MNHEY, SMNVEV (reference sequence).

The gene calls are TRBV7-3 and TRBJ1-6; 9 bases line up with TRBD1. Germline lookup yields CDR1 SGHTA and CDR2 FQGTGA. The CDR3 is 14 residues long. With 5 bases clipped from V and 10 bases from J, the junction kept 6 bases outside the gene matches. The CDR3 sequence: CASSAGQGSSPLHF. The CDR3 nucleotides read TGTGCCAGCAGCGCGGGACAGGGAAGCTCACCCCTCCACTTT.

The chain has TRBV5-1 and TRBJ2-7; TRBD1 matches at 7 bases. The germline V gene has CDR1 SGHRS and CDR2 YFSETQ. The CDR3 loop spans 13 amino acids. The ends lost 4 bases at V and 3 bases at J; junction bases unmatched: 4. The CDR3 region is CASSTDRNYEQYF. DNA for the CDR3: TGCGCCAGCAGCACGGACAGGAACTACGAGCAGTACTTC. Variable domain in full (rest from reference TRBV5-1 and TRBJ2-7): KAGVTQTPRYLIKTRGQQVTLSCSPISGHRSVSWYQQTPGQGLQFLFEYFSETQRNKGNFPGRFSGRQFSNSRSEMNVSTLELGDSALYLCASSTDRNYEQYFGPGTRLTVT.

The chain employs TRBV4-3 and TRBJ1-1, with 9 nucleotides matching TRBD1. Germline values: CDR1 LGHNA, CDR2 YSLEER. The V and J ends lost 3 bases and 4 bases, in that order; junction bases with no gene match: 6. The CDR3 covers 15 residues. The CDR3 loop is CASSQDWGQGTEAFF. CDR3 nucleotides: TGCGCCAGCAGCCAGGACTGGGGACAGGGCACTGAAGCTTTCTTT.

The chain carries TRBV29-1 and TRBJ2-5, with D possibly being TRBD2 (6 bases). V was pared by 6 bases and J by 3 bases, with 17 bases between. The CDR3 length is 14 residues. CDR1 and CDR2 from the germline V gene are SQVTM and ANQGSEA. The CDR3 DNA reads TGCAGCGTCCCGGGAGCGAGTAGGAAAGAGACCCAGTACTTC. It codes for CSVPGASRKETQYF.

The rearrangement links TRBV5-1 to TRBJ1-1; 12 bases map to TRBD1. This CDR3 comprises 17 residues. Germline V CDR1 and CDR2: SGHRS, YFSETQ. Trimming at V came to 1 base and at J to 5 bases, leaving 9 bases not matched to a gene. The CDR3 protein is CASSLFGTGGGGTEAFF. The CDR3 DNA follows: TGCGCCAGCAGCTTGTTCGGGACAGGGGGCGGGGGGACTGAAGCTTTCTTT.

CDR3 DNA sequence: TGTGCCAGCAGCTTAGTGGGGACAGGGGGCGCTGGCTATGGCTACACCTTC. Residues: CASSLVGTGGAGYGYTF. V gene TRBV7-2 combines with J gene TRBJ1-2; 12 nucleotides line up with TRBD1. Unmatched junction bases numbered 7, after V lost 1 base and J lost 4 bases. The CDR3 length is 17 residues. Looked up from germline, CDR1 is SGHTA and CDR2 is FQGNSA.

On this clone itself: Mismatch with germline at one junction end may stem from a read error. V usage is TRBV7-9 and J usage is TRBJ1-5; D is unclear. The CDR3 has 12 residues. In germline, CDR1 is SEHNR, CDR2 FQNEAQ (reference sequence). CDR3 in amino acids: CSSSLVGGPQHF. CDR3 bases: TGTTCCAGCAGCTTAGTTGGAGGACCCCAGCATTTT.

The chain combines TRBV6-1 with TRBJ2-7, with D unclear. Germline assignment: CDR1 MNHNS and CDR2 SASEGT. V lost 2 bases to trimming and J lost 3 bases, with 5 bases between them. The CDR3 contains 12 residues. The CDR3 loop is CASSESGYEQYF. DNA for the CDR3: TGTGCCAGCAGTGAATCCGGCTACGAGCAGTACTTC.

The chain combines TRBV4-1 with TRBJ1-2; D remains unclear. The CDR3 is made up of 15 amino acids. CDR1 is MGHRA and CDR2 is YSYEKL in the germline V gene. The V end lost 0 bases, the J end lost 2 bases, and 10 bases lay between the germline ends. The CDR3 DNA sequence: TGCGCCAGCAGCCAAGATCGGGGTCGGAACTATGGCTACACCTTC. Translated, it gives CASSQDRGRNYGYTF.

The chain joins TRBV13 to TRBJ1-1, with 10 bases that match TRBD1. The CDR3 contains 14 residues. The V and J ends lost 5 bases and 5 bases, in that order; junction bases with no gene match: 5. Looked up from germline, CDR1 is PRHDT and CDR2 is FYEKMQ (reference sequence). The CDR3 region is CASSPRDRGTEAFF. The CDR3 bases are TGTGCCAGCAGCCCAAGGGACAGGGGAACTGAAGCTTTCTTT.

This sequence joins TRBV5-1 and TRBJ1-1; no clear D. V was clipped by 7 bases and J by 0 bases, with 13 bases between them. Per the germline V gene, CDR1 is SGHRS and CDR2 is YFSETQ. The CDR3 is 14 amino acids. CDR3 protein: CASLRDGMNTEAFF. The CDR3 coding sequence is TGCGCCAGCTTGCGGGATGGCATGAACACTGAAGCTTTCTTT.

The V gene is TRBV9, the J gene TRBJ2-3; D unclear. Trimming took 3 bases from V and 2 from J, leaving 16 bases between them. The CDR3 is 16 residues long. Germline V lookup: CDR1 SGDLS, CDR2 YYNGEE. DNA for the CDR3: TGTGCCAGCAGCGATCCAGACGGCGGATTCACAGATACGCAGTATTTT. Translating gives CASSDPDGGFTDTQYF.